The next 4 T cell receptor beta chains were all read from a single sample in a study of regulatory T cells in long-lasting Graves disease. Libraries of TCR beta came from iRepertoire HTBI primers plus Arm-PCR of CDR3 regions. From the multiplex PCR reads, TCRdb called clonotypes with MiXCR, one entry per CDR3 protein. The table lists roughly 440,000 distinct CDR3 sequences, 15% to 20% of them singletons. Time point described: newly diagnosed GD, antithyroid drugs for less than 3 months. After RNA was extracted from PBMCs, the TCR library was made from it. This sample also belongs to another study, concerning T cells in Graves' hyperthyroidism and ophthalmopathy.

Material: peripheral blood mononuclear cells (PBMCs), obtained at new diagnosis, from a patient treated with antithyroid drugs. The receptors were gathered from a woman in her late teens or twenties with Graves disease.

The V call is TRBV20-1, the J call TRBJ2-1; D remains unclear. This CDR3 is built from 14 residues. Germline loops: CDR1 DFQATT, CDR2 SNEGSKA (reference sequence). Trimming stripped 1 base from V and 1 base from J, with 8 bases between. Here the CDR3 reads CSARGAVSYNEQFF. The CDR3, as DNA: TGCAGTGCTAGAGGGGCCGTTTCCTACAATGAGCAGTTCTTC.

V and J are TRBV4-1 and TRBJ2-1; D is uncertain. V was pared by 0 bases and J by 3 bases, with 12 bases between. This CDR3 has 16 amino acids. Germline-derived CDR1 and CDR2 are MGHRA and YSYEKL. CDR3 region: CASSQEDPEYYNEQFF. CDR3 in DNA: TGCGCCAGCAGCCAAGAGGACCCCGAGTACTACAATGAGCAGTTCTTC.

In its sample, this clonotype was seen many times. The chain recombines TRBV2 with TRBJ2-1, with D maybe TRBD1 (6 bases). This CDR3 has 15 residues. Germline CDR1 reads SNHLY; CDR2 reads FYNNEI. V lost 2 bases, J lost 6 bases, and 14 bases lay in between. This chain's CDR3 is CASSEIGGAGNEQFF. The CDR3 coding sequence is TGTGCCAGCAGTGAAATTGGGGGCGCGGGCAATGAGCAGTTCTTC.

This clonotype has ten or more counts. In DNA, the CDR3 is TGTGCCAGCACCTCACGACCCGGACAGGGATCACCCCTCCACTTT. As protein: CASTSRPGQGSPLHF. This rearrangement joins TRBV6-4 to TRBJ1-6; 8 bases align to TRBD1. The CDR3 is 15 amino acids. Trimming removed 7 bases from V and 10 bases from J; junction bases left unmatched: 12. Looked up from germline, CDR1 is MRHNA and CDR2 is SNTAGT.